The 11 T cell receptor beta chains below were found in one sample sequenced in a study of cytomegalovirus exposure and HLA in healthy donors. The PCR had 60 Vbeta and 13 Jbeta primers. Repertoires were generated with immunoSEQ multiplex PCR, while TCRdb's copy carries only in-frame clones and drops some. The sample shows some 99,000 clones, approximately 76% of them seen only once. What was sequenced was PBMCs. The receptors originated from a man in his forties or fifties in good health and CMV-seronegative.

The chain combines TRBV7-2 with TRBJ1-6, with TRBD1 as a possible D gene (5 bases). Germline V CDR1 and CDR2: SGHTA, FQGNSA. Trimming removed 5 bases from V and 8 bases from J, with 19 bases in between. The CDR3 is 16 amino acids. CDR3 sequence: CASSPSSQGNYSPLHF. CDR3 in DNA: TGTGCCAGCAGCCCGTCGAGTCAGGGCAATTATTCACCCCTCCACTTT.

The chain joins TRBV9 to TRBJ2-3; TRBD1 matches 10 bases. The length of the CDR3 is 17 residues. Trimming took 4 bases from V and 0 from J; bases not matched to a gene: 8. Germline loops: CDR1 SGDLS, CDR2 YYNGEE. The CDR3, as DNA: TGTGCCAGCAGCCCCGCGCAGGGACAGGGGAGCACAGATACGCAGTATTTT. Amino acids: CASSPAQGQGSTDTQYF.

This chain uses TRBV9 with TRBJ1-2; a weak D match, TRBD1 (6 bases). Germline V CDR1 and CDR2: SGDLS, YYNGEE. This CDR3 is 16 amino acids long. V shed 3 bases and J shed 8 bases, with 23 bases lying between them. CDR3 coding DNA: TGTGCCAGCAGCGCAGGGATTTGGACAGAAGGCTCGGGCTACACCTTC. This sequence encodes CASSAGIWTEGSGYTF.

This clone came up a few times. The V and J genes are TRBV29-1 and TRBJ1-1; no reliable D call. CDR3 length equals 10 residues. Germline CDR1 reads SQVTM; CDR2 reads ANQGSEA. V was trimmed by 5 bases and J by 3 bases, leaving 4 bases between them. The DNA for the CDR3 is TGCAGCGTTTATTACACTGAAGCTTTCTTT. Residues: CSVYYTEAFF.

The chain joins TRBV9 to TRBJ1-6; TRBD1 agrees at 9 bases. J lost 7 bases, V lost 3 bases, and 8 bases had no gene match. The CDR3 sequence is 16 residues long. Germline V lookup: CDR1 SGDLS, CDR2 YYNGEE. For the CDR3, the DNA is TGTGCCAGCAGCGCCACGGGGACAGGGTTCAATTCACCCCTCCACTTT. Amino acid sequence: CASSATGTGFNSPLHF.

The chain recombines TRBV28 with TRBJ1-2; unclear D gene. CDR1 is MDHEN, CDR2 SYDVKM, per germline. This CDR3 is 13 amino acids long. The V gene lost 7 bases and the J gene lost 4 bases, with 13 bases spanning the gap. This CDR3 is CASTVGVSYGYTF. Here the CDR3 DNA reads TGTGCCAGCACGGTCGGGGTCAGCTATGGCTACACCTTC.

The chain's CDR3 is CASSSGTSGYNEQFF. The CDR3 bases are TGTGCCAGCAGCAGCGGGACTAGCGGCTACAATGAGCAGTTCTTC. The chain joins TRBV7-2 to TRBJ2-1; TRBD2 aligns across 11 bases. The germline CDR1 and CDR2 sequences are SGHTA and FQGNSA. The J segment lost 3 bases and the V segment lost 5 bases, leaving 3 bases of the junction unmatched. This CDR3 contains 15 residues. The full variable domain, in which reference TRBV7-2 and TRBJ2-1 provide the parts outside the CDR3, is GAGVSQSPSNKVTEKGKDVELRCDPISGHTALYWYRQSLGQGLEFLIYFQGNSAPDKSGLPSDRFSAERTGGSVSTLTIQRTQQEDSAVYLCASSSGTSGYNEQFFGPGTRLTVL.

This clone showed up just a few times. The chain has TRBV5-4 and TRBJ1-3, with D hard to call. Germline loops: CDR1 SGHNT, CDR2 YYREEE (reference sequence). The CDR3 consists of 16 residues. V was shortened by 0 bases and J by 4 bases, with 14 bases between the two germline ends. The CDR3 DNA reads TGTGCCAGCAGCTTGGAAACTGCGTCAACCGGAAACACCATATATTTT. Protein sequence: CASSLETASTGNTIYF.

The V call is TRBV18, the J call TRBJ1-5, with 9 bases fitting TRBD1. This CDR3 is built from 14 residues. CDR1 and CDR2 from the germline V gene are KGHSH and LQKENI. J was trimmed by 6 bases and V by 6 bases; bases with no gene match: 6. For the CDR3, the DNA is TGTGCCAGCTCGCTGGGGACAGGGAGTCAGCCCCAGCATTTT. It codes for CASSLGTGSQPQHF.

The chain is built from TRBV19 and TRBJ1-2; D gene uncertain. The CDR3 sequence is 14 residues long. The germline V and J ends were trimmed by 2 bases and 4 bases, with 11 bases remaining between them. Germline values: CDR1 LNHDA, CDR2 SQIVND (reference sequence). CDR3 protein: CASSITDLRYGYTF. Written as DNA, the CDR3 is TGTGCCAGTAGTATAACTGACTTACGCTATGGCTACACCTTC.

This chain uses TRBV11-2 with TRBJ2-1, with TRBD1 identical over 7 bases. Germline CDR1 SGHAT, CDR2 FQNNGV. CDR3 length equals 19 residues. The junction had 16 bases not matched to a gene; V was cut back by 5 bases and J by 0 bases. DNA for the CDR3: TGTGCCAGCAGCCGAGAAAGACCGAACGGACAGGCCTCCTACAATGAGCAGTTCTTC. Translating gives CASSRERPNGQASYNEQFF.